This T cell receptor (beta chain) originates from a study of post-analysis software for immune sequencing data. Points from the study as a whole: The study found significantly lower normalized Chao1 diversity in multiple sclerosis patients than in controls. In patients, TRBV5-6, TRBV5-1 and TRBV20-1 belonged to five or six TRBV segments found more frequently than in controls.

There are a few counts of this clonotype. Its target is unknown. Incorporated into the TCR beta cDNA libraries were unique molecular identifiers, which served to reduce PCR and sequencing biases. It was from about 0.94 to 9.7 million T cells that 530,000 or so cDNA molecules came. TCRdb passed the PCR reads through MiXCR, listing each CDR3 protein once. The table lists 700,000 to 800,000 distinct CDR3 sequences, about 32% of them singletons, with around 0.6% in the top ten. From germline, CDR1 is SGHRS and CDR2 YFSETQ. CDR3 length equals 14 residues. Unmatched junction bases numbered 5, after V lost 0 bases and J lost 6 bases.

Sequences were obtained from blood. V is TRBV5-1 and J is TRBJ2-7; TRBD1 matches at 8 bases. The source of this sequence is a girl aged 5-17 years with multiple sclerosis. CDR3 coding DNA: TGCGCCAGCAGCTTGGATGGACAGGGAGGCGAGCAGTACTTC. Translating gives CASSLDGQGGEQYF.